A single sample gave rise to the 3 T cell receptor beta chains below, sequenced in a study of identical twins. From the 5' RACE reads, TCRdb called clonotypes with MiXCR, one entry per CDR3 protein. Of 250,000 or so distinct CDR3 sequences in the sample, about 8.3% are singletons; the top ten hold over 2.5%. A further study also used this sample, focusing on yellow fever vaccine responses in identical twins.

Sequencing was carried out using CD8+ T cells sorted from blood. These receptor sequences come from a woman aged 18-35 years in good health.

This clonotype was counted a few times. J is TRBJ1-1 and V is TRBV7-9, with D perhaps matching TRBD1 (5 bases). The CDR3 totals 12 residues. CDR1 is SEHNR, CDR2 FQNEAQ, per germline (reference sequence). Trimming took off 4 bases at V and 5 bases at J, with 8 bases between the two ends. The DNA for the CDR3 is TGTGCCAGCAGCTCAGGGAGTACTGAAGCTTTCTTT. It encodes CASSSGSTEAFF. Filled out from reference TRBV7-9 and TRBJ1-1, the complete variable domain reads DTGVSQNPRHKITKRGQNVTFRCDPISEHNRLYWYRQTLGQGPEFLTYFQNEAQLEKSRLLSDRFSAERPKGSFSTLEIQRTEQGDSAMYLCASSSGSTEAFFGQGTRLTVV.

This clonotype was seen a handful of times. The chain links TRBV5-1 to TRBJ2-5; 7 nucleotides match TRBD2. After removal of 0 bases from V and 3 bases from J, the junction contained 11 bases not matched to a gene. This CDR3 has 17 residues. Germline lookup yields CDR1 SGHRS and CDR2 YFSETQ. CDR3 coding DNA: TGCGCCAGCAGCTTGGCCCCCCCGCTAGCGGTAAAAGAGACCCAGTACTTC. Its protein is CASSLAPPLAVKETQYF.

This chain uses TRBV5-1 with TRBJ2-7; D uncertain. Per germline, CDR1 SGHRS and CDR2 YFSETQ. V dropped 7 bases and J dropped 4 bases, with 12 bases sitting between them. This CDR3 spans 12 amino acids. The CDR3 loop is CASRPTGYEQYF. CDR3 sequence (DNA): TGCGCCAGCCGGCCAACGGGTTACGAGCAGTACTTC.